The TCR beta chain under discussion was sequenced for a study of blood T cell repertoires in COVID-19. Clones were sequenced by immunoSEQ multiplex PCR, and TCRdb holds only the in-frame ones, with some missing. The table has 130,000 to 150,000 clones, approximately 80% seen once; the top ten hold over 2.5%. The V gene end was trimmed by 5 bases and the J gene end by 2 bases; junction bases not matched to a gene: 1. This CDR3 comprises 13 residues. CDR1 is KGHSH, CDR2 LQKENI, per germline. Sequences were obtained from peripheral blood. The clonotype originates from a woman older than 75 with acute or convalescent COVID-19. The V and J genes are TRBV18 and TRBJ1-2; 8 bases are a match to TRBD1. CDR3 nucleotides: TGTGCCAGCTCAGACAGGGGCAACTATGGCTACACCTTC. It codes for CASSDRGNYGYTF.